These T cell receptor beta chains were read from a single sample in a study of T cells after posttransplantation cyclophosphamide. This table comes from immunoSEQ multiplex PCR, and its TCRdb copy is limited to in-frame clones, with some not included. Singletons are absent from the sample, which has 2,000 or so clones. Sequencing used PBMCs, obtained 86 days after allogeneic stem cell transplant with posttransplant cyclophosphamide. The receptor set was obtained from an older female patient who received an allogeneic stem cell transplant from a related donor and was CMV-positive. A subset of T cells may come from the graft donor. Both conserved end residues are part of each CDR3. Clone size, where shown, is once, few, many, or a class for clones that have expanded.

CDR3 protein: CSGVRGYEQYF
clone size: medium-sized
V gene: TRBV20-1
J gene: TRBJ2-7

CDR3 protein: CAITRQGITDTQYF
clone size: many
V gene: TRBV10-3
J gene: TRBJ2-3

CDR3 protein: CATSREAGGRFNQPQHF
clone size: many
V gene: TRBV15
J gene: TRBJ1-5

CDR3 protein: CAWDRVNNEQFF
clone size: NA
V gene: TRBV30
J gene: TRBJ2-1

CDR3 protein: CSATGGTEAFF
clone size: many
V gene: TRBV20-1
J gene: TRBJ1-1

CDR3 protein: CAWSVRGSRANYEQYF
clone size: NA
V gene: TRBV30
J gene: TRBJ2-7

CDR3 protein: CASSNLFSGNTEAFF
clone size: medium-sized
V gene: TRBV9
J gene: TRBJ1-1

CDR3 protein: CASSLTGQYSNQPQHF
clone size: medium-sized
V gene: TRBV27
J gene: TRBJ1-5

CDR3 protein: CACSTRTGTGSYGYTF
clone size: many
V gene: TRBV30
J gene: TRBJ1-2

CDR3 protein: CASSRGVSRGGRNGELFF
clone size: many
V gene: TRBV4-3
J gene: TRBJ2-2

CDR3 protein: CASSYTGQGGYGYTF
clone size: many
V gene: TRBV6-5
J gene: TRBJ1-2

CDR3 protein: CASSPPERQQRPFF
clone size: many
V gene: TRBV11-2
J gene: TRBJ1-1

CDR3 protein: CASSQDSKVAENGYTF
clone size: many
V gene: TRBV4-3
J gene: TRBJ1-2

CDR3 protein: CASSEWVAGGPSVETQYF
clone size: medium-sized
V gene: TRBV25-1
J gene: TRBJ2-5

CDR3 protein: CAWSPSAVSSYNEQFF
clone size: many
V gene: TRBV30
J gene: TRBJ2-1

CDR3 protein: CASADRYGYTF
clone size: medium-sized
V gene: TRBV2
J gene: TRBJ1-2

CDR3 protein: CAWTSGSNYGYTF
clone size: many
V gene: TRBV30
J gene: TRBJ1-2

CDR3 protein: CASHKGQGPYNEQFF
clone size: many
V gene: TRBV7-6
J gene: TRBJ2-1

CDR3 protein: CASSPVRASGRSYDTQYF
clone size: many
V gene: TRBV7-2
J gene: TRBJ2-3

CDR3 protein: CASSRTEYTEAFF
clone size: many
V gene: TRBV7-8
J gene: TRBJ1-1

CDR3 protein: CASSNLGGYEQYF
clone size: many
V gene: TRBV6-1
J gene: TRBJ2-7

CDR3 protein: CASSLAGNYEQYF
clone size: medium-sized
V gene: TRBV5-1
J gene: TRBJ2-7

CDR3 protein: CATSRYNEQFF
clone size: medium-sized
V gene: TRBV24-1
J gene: TRBJ2-1

CDR3 protein: CASSYSSSPLHF
clone size: many
V gene: TRBV6-5
J gene: TRBJ1-6

CDR3 protein: CASSLQGSSGNTIYF
clone size: medium-sized
V gene: TRBV12-3/TRBV12-4
J gene: TRBJ1-3

CDR3 protein: CASSPPDSSGNTIYF
clone size: many
V gene: TRBV4-1
J gene: TRBJ1-3

CDR3 protein: CASSLVGTGLYNEQFF
clone size: NA
V gene: TRBV5-1
J gene: TRBJ2-1

CDR3 protein: CASSQATGEAFF
clone size: many
V gene: TRBV4-3
J gene: TRBJ1-1

CDR3 protein: CASSLSGTQYF
clone size: many
V gene: TRBV5-1
J gene: TRBJ2-5

CDR3 protein: CASTEQGAGEKLFF
clone size: many
V gene: TRBV12-3/TRBV12-4
J gene: TRBJ1-4

CDR3 protein: CASSPRSGSGNTEAFF
clone size: many
V gene: TRBV7-2
J gene: TRBJ1-1

CDR3 protein: CASSSSASGARMHTQYF
clone size: medium-sized
V gene: TRBV5-8
J gene: TRBJ2-3

CDR3 protein: CASSISGTGLLTEQFF
clone size: many
V gene: TRBV9
J gene: TRBJ2-1

CDR3 protein: CASTLSGLAQKNEQFF
clone size: medium-sized
V gene: TRBV28
J gene: TRBJ2-1

CDR3 protein: CASSTRTGLREAFF
clone size: many
V gene: TRBV7-8
J gene: TRBJ1-1

CDR3 protein: CASSLGAGEADTQYF
clone size: medium-sized
V gene: TRBV7-9
J gene: TRBJ2-3

CDR3 protein: CASSRQGDETQYF
clone size: many
V gene: TRBV27
J gene: TRBJ2-5

CDR3 protein: CASSPNQYGVVDGYTF
clone size: medium-sized
V gene: TRBV12-3/TRBV12-4
J gene: TRBJ1-2

CDR3 protein: CASRNRGSIETQYF
clone size: many
V gene: TRBV27
J gene: TRBJ2-5

CDR3 protein: CAITGGSGTGELFF
clone size: medium-sized
V gene: TRBV7-9
J gene: TRBJ2-2

CDR3 protein: CASSLGVRDRGPASNQPQHF
clone size: many
V gene: TRBV5-4
J gene: TRBJ1-5

CDR3 protein: CASNSRPGQGETQYF
clone size: many
V gene: TRBV5-1
J gene: TRBJ2-5

CDR3 protein: CASSQRDREGAFF
clone size: many
V gene: TRBV5-1
J gene: TRBJ1-1

CDR3 protein: CAINWGPPSGANVLTF
clone size: many
V gene: TRBV10-3
J gene: TRBJ2-6

CDR3 protein: CASSQRGTSGGPEVDTQYF
clone size: many
V gene: TRBV4-1
J gene: TRBJ2-3

CDR3 protein: CASSFSGEQFF
clone size: medium-sized
V gene: TRBV7-2
J gene: TRBJ2-1

CDR3 protein: CASSETRIKFF
clone size: medium-sized
V gene: TRBV6-2/TRBV6-3
J gene: TRBJ2-1

CDR3 protein: CASSLRGTEAFF
clone size: medium-sized
V gene: TRBV7-9
J gene: TRBJ1-1

CDR3 protein: CASSTRDRGENIQYF
clone size: medium-sized
V gene: TRBV19
J gene: TRBJ2-4

CDR3 protein: CASSLAGKSYEQYF
clone size: many
V gene: TRBV7-8
J gene: TRBJ2-7

CDR3 protein: CASSNEGVETQYF
clone size: many
V gene: TRBV28
J gene: TRBJ2-5

CDR3 protein: CASSLYSEQYF
clone size: many
V gene: TRBV28
J gene: TRBJ2-7

CDR3 protein: CASTKGVHEQFF
clone size: medium-sized
V gene: TRBV5-1
J gene: TRBJ2-1

CDR3 protein: CASRRQGDTGELFF
clone size: many
V gene: TRBV5-1
J gene: TRBJ2-2

CDR3 protein: CSAESRGELFF
clone size: NA
V gene: TRBV20-1
J gene: TRBJ2-2

CDR3 protein: CAWSVLSTDTQYF
clone size: few
V gene: TRBV30
J gene: TRBJ2-3

CDR3 protein: CAWSPSRGPHNSPLHF
clone size: NA
V gene: TRBV30
J gene: TRBJ1-6

CDR3 protein: CASSPRDRARYEQYF
clone size: many
V gene: TRBV5-1
J gene: TRBJ2-7

CDR3 protein: CASRTQGANQPQHF
clone size: many
V gene: TRBV23-1
J gene: TRBJ1-5

CDR3 protein: CASSLGFARGELRGQYF
clone size: medium-sized
V gene: TRBV5-5
J gene: TRBJ2-7